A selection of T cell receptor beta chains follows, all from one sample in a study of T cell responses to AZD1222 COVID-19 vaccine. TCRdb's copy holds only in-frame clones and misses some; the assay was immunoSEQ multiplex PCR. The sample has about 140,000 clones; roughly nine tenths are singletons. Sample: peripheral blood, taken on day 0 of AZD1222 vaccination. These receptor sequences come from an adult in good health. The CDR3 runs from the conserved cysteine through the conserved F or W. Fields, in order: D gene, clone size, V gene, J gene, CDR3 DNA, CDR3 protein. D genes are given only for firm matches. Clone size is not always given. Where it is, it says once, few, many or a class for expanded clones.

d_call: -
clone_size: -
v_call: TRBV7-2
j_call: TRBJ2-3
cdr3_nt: TGTGCCAGCCGCGCGGTAAACACAGATACGCAGTATTTT
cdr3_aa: CASRAVNTDTQYF

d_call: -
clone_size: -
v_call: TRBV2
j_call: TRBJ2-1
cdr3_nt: TGTGCCAGCAGTGTCGCTCTCCCCCAGCGGGAGTTCTTC
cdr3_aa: CASSVALPQREFF

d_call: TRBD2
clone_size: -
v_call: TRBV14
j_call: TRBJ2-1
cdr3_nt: TGTGCCAGCAGGCGAGGGACTAGCGGGGCGAGGAGCTCCTACAATGAGCAGTTCTTC
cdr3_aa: CASRRGTSGARSSYNEQFF

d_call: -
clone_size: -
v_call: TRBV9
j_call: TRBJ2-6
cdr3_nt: TGTGCCAGCAGCGTAGAATTCTCTGGGGCCAACGTCCTGACTTTC
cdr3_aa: CASSVEFSGANVLTF

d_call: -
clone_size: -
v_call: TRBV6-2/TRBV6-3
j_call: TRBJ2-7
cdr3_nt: TGTGCCAGCAGTTACTCGTATAGCGACAGAGAGACTTACGAGCAGTACTTC
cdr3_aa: CASSYSYSDRETYEQYF

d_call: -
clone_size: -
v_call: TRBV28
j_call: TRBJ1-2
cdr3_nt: TGTGCCACCACCGCAGCGGGCAAATATGGCTACACCTTC
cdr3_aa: CATTAAGKYGYTF

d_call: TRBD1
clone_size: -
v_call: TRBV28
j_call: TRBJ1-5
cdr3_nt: TGTGCCAGCAGCCCCCCGGGACAGGGGTCTTTGAATCGTCCCCAGCATTTT
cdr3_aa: CASSPPGQGSLNRPQHF

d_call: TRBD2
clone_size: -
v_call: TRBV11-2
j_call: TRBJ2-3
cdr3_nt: TGTGCCAGCAGCTTAGATTACGGGGGGGGCACAGATACGCAGTATTTT
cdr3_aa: CASSLDYGGGTDTQYF

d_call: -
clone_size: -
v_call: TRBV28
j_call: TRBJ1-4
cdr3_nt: TGTGCCAGCAGTTTATCCGGGACGAGTCGGGCCAAACTGTTTTTT
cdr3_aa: CASSLSGTSRAKLFF

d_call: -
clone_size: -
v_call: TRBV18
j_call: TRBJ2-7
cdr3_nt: TGTGCCAGCTCACCACCGACAGTCTACGAGCAGTACTTC
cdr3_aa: CASSPPTVYEQYF

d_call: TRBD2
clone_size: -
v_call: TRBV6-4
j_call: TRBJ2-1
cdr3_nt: TGTGCCAGCAGTGCTCTAGCGGGAGGGTACAATGAGCAGTTCTTC
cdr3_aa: CASSALAGGYNEQFF

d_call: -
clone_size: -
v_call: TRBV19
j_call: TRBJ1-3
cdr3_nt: TGTGCCAGTAGTAACGACAGGCTCTCTGGAAACACCATATATTTT
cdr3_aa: CASSNDRLSGNTIYF

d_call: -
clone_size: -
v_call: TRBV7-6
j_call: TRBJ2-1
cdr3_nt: TGTGCCAGCAGCTCCAGAAGCGGGCGGGAACGGAATGAGCAGTTCTTC
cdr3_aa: CASSSRSGRERNEQFF

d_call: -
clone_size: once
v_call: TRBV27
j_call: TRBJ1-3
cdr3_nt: TGTGCCAGCGGCCGAAGCGGGATTACTGGAAACACCATATATTTT
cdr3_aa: CASGRSGITGNTIYF

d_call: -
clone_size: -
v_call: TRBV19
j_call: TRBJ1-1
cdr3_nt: TGTGCCAGTAGGGAGGACCTGGGGCGCACTGAAGCTTTCTTT
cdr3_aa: CASREDLGRTEAFF

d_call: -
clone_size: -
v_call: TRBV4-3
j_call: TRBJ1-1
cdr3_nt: TGCGCCAGCAGCTGGGACATACTGAACACTGAAGCTTTCTTT
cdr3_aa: CASSWDILNTEAFF

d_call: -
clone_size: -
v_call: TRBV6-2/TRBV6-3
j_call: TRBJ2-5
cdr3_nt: TGTGCCAGCAGTTACTCGGCGAGATGGGGGAAGGGAAAAGAGACCCAGTACTTC
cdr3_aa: CASSYSARWGKGKETQYF

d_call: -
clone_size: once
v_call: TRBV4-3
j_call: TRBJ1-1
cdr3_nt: TGCGCCAGCAGCCAGAGAAGGGGGGGCGGGTTGAACACTGAAGCTTTCTTT
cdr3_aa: CASSQRRGGGLNTEAFF

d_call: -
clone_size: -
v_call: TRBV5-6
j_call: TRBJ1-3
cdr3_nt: TGTGCCAGCAGCTACCGGGACCGGTACTCTGGAAACACCATATATTTT
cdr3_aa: CASSYRDRYSGNTIYF

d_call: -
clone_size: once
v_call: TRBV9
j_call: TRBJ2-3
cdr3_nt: TGTGCCAGCAGCGAAAACTCAGATACGCAGTATTTT
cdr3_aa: CASSENSDTQYF

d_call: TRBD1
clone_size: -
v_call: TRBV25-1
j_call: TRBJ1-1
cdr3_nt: TGTGCCACCGGGACAGGAAACACTGAAGCTTTCTTT
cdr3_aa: CATGTGNTEAFF

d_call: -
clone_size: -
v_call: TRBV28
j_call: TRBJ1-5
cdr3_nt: TGTGCCAGCAGTTCCAGGGGTGGGTTGACTCAGCCCCAGCATTTT
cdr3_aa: CASSSRGGLTQPQHF

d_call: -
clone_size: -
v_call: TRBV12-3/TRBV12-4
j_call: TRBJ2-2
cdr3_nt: TGTGCCAGCAGTTTGTTAGGAGCCGGGGAGCTGTTTTTT
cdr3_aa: CASSLLGAGELFF

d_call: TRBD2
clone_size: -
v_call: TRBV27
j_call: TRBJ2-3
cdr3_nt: TGTGCCAGCAGTTTGGCACTAGCGGGAGGGATCACAGATACGCAGTATTTT
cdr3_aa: CASSLALAGGITDTQYF

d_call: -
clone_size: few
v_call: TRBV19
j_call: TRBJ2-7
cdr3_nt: TGTGCCAGTAGTCCCACAACAGGGTACGAGCAGTACTTC
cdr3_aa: CASSPTTGYEQYF

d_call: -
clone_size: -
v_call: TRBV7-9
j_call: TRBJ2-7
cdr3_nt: TGTGCCAGCAGCTACCGGGACTCACACGAGCAGTACTTC
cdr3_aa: CASSYRDSHEQYF

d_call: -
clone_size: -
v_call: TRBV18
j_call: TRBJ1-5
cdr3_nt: TGTGCCAGCTCACCACTCCCAGGTCAGGGCAATCAGCCCCAGCATTTT
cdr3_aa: CASSPLPGQGNQPQHF

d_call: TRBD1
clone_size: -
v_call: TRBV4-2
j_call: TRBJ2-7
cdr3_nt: TGTGCCAGCAGCCAGTATCCGGGACAGGGGGCCTACGAGCAGTACTTC
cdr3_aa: CASSQYPGQGAYEQYF

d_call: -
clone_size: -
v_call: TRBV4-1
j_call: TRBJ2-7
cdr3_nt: TGCGCCAGCAGCCAAGATTATAGGGCCGCCTACGAGCAGTACTTC
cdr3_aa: CASSQDYRAAYEQYF

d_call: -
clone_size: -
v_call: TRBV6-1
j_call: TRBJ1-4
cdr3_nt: TGTGCCAGCAGTGAACTTACAGCTATCTTTGAAAAACTGTTTTTT
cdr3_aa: CASSELTAIFEKLFF

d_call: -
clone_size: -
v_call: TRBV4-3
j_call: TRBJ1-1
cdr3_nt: TGCGCCAGCAGCCAGCAAGTAGGGGGAAATAGGGCACAGAACACTGAAGCTTTCTTT
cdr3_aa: CASSQQVGGNRAQNTEAFF

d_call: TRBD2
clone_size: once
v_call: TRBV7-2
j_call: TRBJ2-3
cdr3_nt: TGTGCCAGCAGCTTAGGGTGGGTGGCGGGAGAGACGCAGTATTTT
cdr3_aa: CASSLGWVAGETQYF

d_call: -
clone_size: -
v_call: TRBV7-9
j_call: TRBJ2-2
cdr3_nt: TGTGCCAGCAGCTTGCCCCCGGAGACAGTCACCGGGGAGCTGTTTTTT
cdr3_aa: CASSLPPETVTGELFF

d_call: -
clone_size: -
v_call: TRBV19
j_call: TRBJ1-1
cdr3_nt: TGTGCCAGTAGTGCCTTTGGGATGGCAGGGCACACTGAAGCTTTCTTT
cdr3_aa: CASSAFGMAGHTEAFF

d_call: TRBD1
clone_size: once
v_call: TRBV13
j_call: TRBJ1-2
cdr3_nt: TGTGCCAGCAGCCGACAGGGGACTAGAGGCTACACCTTC
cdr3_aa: CASSRQGTRGYTF

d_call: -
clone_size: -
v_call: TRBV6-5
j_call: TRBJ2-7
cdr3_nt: TGTGCCAGCAGAACCGGGAGCATCTGGGTTTACGAGCAGTACTTC
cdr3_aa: CASRTGSIWVYEQYF

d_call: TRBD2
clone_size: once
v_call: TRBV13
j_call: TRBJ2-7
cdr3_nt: TGTGCCAGCAGCTCGACTAGCGGGGGGCCGGGAGAGCAGTACTTC
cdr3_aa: CASSSTSGGPGEQYF